Presented here are 29 T cell receptor beta chains from one specimen sequenced in a study of PD-1 and CTLA-4 blockade in melanoma. The table came from immunoSEQ multiplex PCR; TCRdb's copy has only in-frame clones and leaves some out. Counted here are around 11,000 clones, around 82% occurring once; the ten biggest clones make up about a third. Material: CD8+ T cells from peripheral blood, obtained from a patient given anti-PD-1 treatment. These receptors were taken from a human donor with melanoma.

This clone has only one observation. The chain has TRBV7-8 and TRBJ1-1; D gene uncertain. Germline V gene data show CDR1 as SGHVS and CDR2 as FQNEAQ. The CDR3 is 13 amino acids. V lost 5 bases and J 0 bases, leaving 7 bases between the germline ends. CDR3 protein: CASSKAVNTEAFF. The CDR3 region has the DNA TGTGCCAGCAGCAAAGCTGTGAACACTGAAGCTTTCTTT.

The J gene is TRBJ2-5, the V gene TRBV5-6; D might be TRBD1 (5 bases). Trimming pared 0 bases from V and 0 bases from J, leaving 9 bases between. In germline, CDR1 is SGHDT, CDR2 YYEEEE. CDR3 length equals 15 residues. As DNA, the CDR3 is TGTGCCAGCAGCTTGGGGACACCTTACCAAGAGACCCAGTACTTC. This translates into CASSLGTPYQETQYF.

V and J are TRBV29-1 and TRBJ2-1; D uncertain. Per the germline V gene, CDR1 is SQVTM and CDR2 is ANQGSEA. The CDR3 spans 11 residues. Trimming removed 3 bases from V and 6 bases from J, with 6 bases in between. CDR3 coding DNA: TGCAGCGTTGAGGTGCCCAATGAGCAGTTCTTC. This gives the protein CSVEVPNEQFF.

This rearrangement joins TRBV5-8 to TRBJ1-2; 7 positions agree with TRBD1. Unmatched junction bases numbered 7, after V lost 2 bases and J lost 6 bases. The CDR3 contains 14 residues. Per the germline V gene, CDR1 is SGHTS and CDR2 is YDEGEE. The CDR3 DNA reads TGTGCCAGCAGCTTACGGGGACAGACGGATGGCTACACCTTC. Its protein is CASSLRGQTDGYTF.

This chain uses TRBV3-1 (or the pseudogene TRBV3-2) with TRBJ2-2, with 7 nucleotides matching TRBD2. Germline CDR1 and CDR2: LGHDT and YNNKEL (reference sequence). The V and J ends lost 2 bases and 1 base, in that order; junction bases with no gene match: 7. This CDR3 has 17 amino acids. The CDR3 DNA reads TGTGCCAGCAGCCAAATAGGGGAGGGCTGGAACACCGGGGAGCTGTTTTTT. Its protein is CASSQIGEGWNTGELFF.

This chain joins TRBV5-3 and TRBJ1-1, with D unresolved. TRBV5-3 is designated an ORF whose function remains uncertain. V lost 4 bases to trimming and J lost 0 bases, with 13 bases between them. This CDR3 spans 15 amino acids. The CDR3 bases are TGTGCCAGAAGCCCGAATATTGGGATGAACACTGAAGCTTTCTTT. Residues: CARSPNIGMNTEAFF.

This clone was detected only a few times. The chain employs TRBV10-3 and TRBJ2-1, with 11 bases matching TRBD2. CDR3 size: 13 residues. Germline values: CDR1 ENHRY, CDR2 SYGVKD. V shed 6 bases and J 9 bases; nucleotides not matched to a gene: 4. The CDR3 is CAIRDLAGGEQFF. In DNA form, the CDR3 reads TGTGCCATCAGGGACCTAGCGGGAGGTGAGCAGTTCTTC.

This clone was detected only once. V gene TRBV4-3 combines with J gene TRBJ1-2, with D hard to call. The V gene lost 0 bases and the J gene lost 3 bases, with 8 bases spanning the gap. This CDR3 contains 14 residues. Germline loops: CDR1 LGHNA, CDR2 YSLEER. This CDR3 reads CASSQDYSYYGYTF. DNA of the CDR3: TGCGCCAGCAGCCAAGATTACAGCTACTATGGCTACACCTTC.

The rearrangement joins TRBV13 to TRBJ2-3, with D possibly being TRBD2 (5 bases). The CDR3 spans 14 residues. Looked up from germline, CDR1 is PRHDT and CDR2 is FYEKMQ (reference sequence). The germline V and J ends were trimmed by 3 bases and 0 bases, with 7 bases remaining between them. The CDR3 region is CASSFWTSTDTQYF. Here the CDR3 DNA reads TGTGCCAGCAGCTTCTGGACTAGCACAGATACGCAGTATTTT.

The V and J genes are TRBV7-2 and TRBJ1-1; TRBD1 aligns across 7 bases. Per the germline V gene, CDR1 is SGHTA and CDR2 is FQGNSA. This CDR3 spans 14 amino acids. J was trimmed by 0 bases and V by 10 bases; bases with no gene match: 8. The CDR3 nucleotides are TGTGCCATCCGGACAGGACCCCTGAACACTGAAGCTTTCTTT. This encodes CAIRTGPLNTEAFF. Drawing the rest from reference TRBV7-2 and TRBJ1-1, the complete variable domain is GAGVSQSPSNKVTEKGKDVELRCDPISGHTALYWYRQSLGQGLEFLIYFQGNSAPDKSGLPSDRFSAERTGGSVSTLTIQRTQQEDSAVYLCAIRTGPLNTEAFFGQGTRLTVV.

The chain has TRBV5-1 and TRBJ2-7; D is undetermined. The CDR3 covers 13 residues. Trimming shortened V by 0 bases and J by 5 bases, and 9 bases separated the two germline ends. Germline CDR1 and CDR2: SGHRS and YFSETQ. The DNA of the CDR3 is TGCGCCAGCAGCTTGGAACCCTCGGACGAGCAGTACTTC. This sequence encodes CASSLEPSDEQYF.

This chain links TRBV5-6 with TRBJ2-1; D remains unclear. This CDR3 is 12 amino acids long. The germline V and J ends were trimmed by 1 base and 5 bases, with 4 bases remaining between them. Germline CDR1 and CDR2: SGHDT and YYEEEE. CDR3 loop: CASSLTDNEQFF. The CDR3 nucleotides read TGTGCCAGCAGCTTGACGGACAATGAGCAGTTCTTC.

This clone was found a few times. The rearrangement uses TRBV7-9 and TRBJ1-2; 8 nucleotides match TRBD1. The V gene's germline CDR1 is SEHNR and CDR2 FQNEAQ (reference sequence). Losses at the gene ends were 6 bases for V and 4 bases for J; bases not matched to a gene: 16. The CDR3 consists of 17 residues. CDR3 region: CASSLSLPQGQAYGYTF. The CDR3 nucleotides read TGTGCCAGCAGTTTATCCCTACCACAGGGACAGGCCTATGGCTACACCTTC.

This sequence joins TRBV11-3 and TRBJ1-1; tentative D call: TRBD1 (6 bases). V shed 2 bases and J shed 1 base, with 8 bases lying between them. The CDR3 has 14 amino acids. CDR1 is SGHNT, CDR2 YENEEA, per germline. CDR3: CASSLRDTNTEAFF. The CDR3 region has the DNA TGTGCCAGCAGCTTAAGGGACACGAACACTGAAGCTTTCTTT. Full variable domain (rest looked up from reference TRBV11-3 and TRBJ1-1): EAGVVQSPRYKIIEKKQPVAFWCNPISGHNTLYWYLQNLGQGPELLIRYENEEAVDDSQLPKDRFSAERLKGVDSTLKIQPAELGDSAVYLCASSLRDTNTEAFFGQGTRLTVV.

The chain has TRBV9 and TRBJ2-5, with TRBD2 matching over 7 bases. The CDR3 length is 15 residues. After removal of 2 bases from V and 0 bases from J, the junction contained 4 bases not matched to a gene. The germline V gene encodes CDR1 SGDLS and CDR2 YYNGEE. The CDR3 loop is CASSVGSGYQETQYF. The CDR3 bases are TGTGCCAGCAGCGTGGGTAGCGGGTACCAAGAGACCCAGTACTTC.

The chain has TRBV19 and TRBJ1-1, with no clear D. Germline loops: CDR1 LNHDA, CDR2 SQIVND (reference sequence). V lost 7 bases and J lost 0, with 9 bases in between. The CDR3 runs 13 residues. DNA for the CDR3: TGTGCCAGTACCCTAACATTGAACACTGAAGCTTTCTTT. Its protein is CASTLTLNTEAFF.

This clone was counted a few times. The J gene is TRBJ2-7, the V gene TRBV13, with a possible D match to TRBD1 (7 bases). The germline gives CDR1 PRHDT, CDR2 FYEKMQ (reference sequence). V was shortened by 5 bases and J by 2 bases, with 16 bases between the two germline ends. CDR3 size: 15 residues. The CDR3 region is CASSPGGQGAYEQYF. CDR3 DNA sequence: TGTGCCAGCAGCCCCGGGGGTCAGGGGGCCTACGAGCAGTACTTC.

The genes are TRBV5-6 and TRBJ1-6, with 10 bases lining up with TRBD1. The CDR3 runs 15 residues. Looked up from germline, CDR1 is SGHDT and CDR2 is YYEEEE. The J segment lost 9 bases and the V segment lost 1 base, leaving 4 bases of the junction unmatched. The CDR3 nucleotides read TGTGCCAGCAGCTTGATGACAGGGGGCCTTTCACCCCTCCACTTT. Protein sequence: CASSLMTGGLSPLHF.

This clone has only a few counts. The J gene is TRBJ1-1, the V gene TRBV7-9, with 12 bases matching TRBD1. The ends lost 4 bases at V and 4 bases at J; junction bases unmatched: 10. This CDR3 spans 17 amino acids. Germline values: CDR1 SEHNR, CDR2 FQNEAQ (reference sequence). DNA for the CDR3: TGTGCCAGCAGCTCCCCCGGGACAGGGGGCGCGGGCACTGAAGCTTTCTTT. Amino acid sequence: CASSSPGTGGAGTEAFF.

The chain links TRBV30 to TRBJ2-3; D possibly corresponds to TRBD2 (6 bases). In germline, CDR1 is GTSNPN, CDR2 SVGIG (reference sequence). V was trimmed by 3 bases and J by 2 bases, leaving 18 bases between them. The CDR3 runs to 16 residues. CDR3 in DNA: TGTGCCTGGAGCCAAGGGGTCGGGGGAATCACAGATACGCAGTATTTT. Protein sequence: CAWSQGVGGITDTQYF.

This clone has a handful of counts. The chain has TRBV10-3 and TRBJ1-5; TRBD1 matches at 7 bases. The CDR3 consists of 16 residues. After removal of 3 bases from V and 6 bases from J, the junction contained 11 bases not matched to a gene. Germline CDR1 ENHRY, CDR2 SYGVKD. The CDR3 DNA is TGTGCCATCAGTGATGTAGGGGGCTCGCACGGTCAGCCCCAGCATTTT. As protein: CAISDVGGSHGQPQHF.

V usage is TRBV4-1 and J usage is TRBJ2-7; D gene uncertain. V was trimmed by 2 bases and J by 3 bases, leaving 14 bases between them. CDR3 length equals 15 residues. CDR1 MGHRA and CDR2 YSYEKL come from the germline V gene. The CDR3 DNA follows: TGCGCCAGCAGCCAAACCACAGAGACCGGCTACGAGCAGTACTTC. Amino acids: CASSQTTETGYEQYF.

This clone was seen a few times. This chain uses TRBV7-6 with TRBJ1-1; a weak D match, TRBD1 (5 bases). The V end was cut by 5 bases, the J end by 1 base, with 11 bases between. The CDR3 totals 14 residues. Germline lookup yields CDR1 SGHVS and CDR2 FNYEAQ. Here the CDR3 DNA reads TGTGCCAGCAGCGGGGGACTCTCGAACACTGAAGCTTTCTTT. This sequence encodes CASSGGLSNTEAFF.

The rearrangement joins TRBV3-1 (or the pseudogene TRBV3-2) to TRBJ1-3; D unresolved. Germline lookup yields CDR1 LGHDT and CDR2 YNNKEL (reference sequence). This CDR3 spans 17 amino acids. Deletions cut 0 bases from V and 0 bases from J, with 12 bases between. The CDR3 here is CASSQEWPGTSGNTIYF. CDR3 bases: TGTGCCAGCAGCCAAGAATGGCCAGGAACCTCTGGAAACACCATATATTTT.

The chain couples TRBV2 to TRBJ2-1; D perhaps matches TRBD2 (6 bases). Per the germline V gene, CDR1 is SNHLY and CDR2 is FYNNEI. This CDR3 is 15 amino acids long. V was cut by 3 bases and J by 5 bases, with 14 bases left in between. CDR3 nucleotide sequence: TGTGCCAGCAGTGACGAACAGAGGAGGGACAATGAGCAGTTCTTC. Translating it yields CASSDEQRRDNEQFF.

V and J are TRBV7-2 and TRBJ2-3; no clear D. Germline V CDR1 and CDR2: SGHTA, FQGNSA. CDR3 size: 13 residues. Trimming cost V 5 bases and J 6 bases, with 12 bases left between them. This chain's CDR3 is CASSPHDRDTQYF. The CDR3 bases are TGTGCCAGCAGCCCTCACGATAGGGATACGCAGTATTTT. The full variable domain, in which reference TRBV7-2 and TRBJ2-3 provide the parts outside the CDR3, is GAGVSQSPSNKVTEKGKDVELRCDPISGHTALYWYRQSLGQGLEFLIYFQGNSAPDKSGLPSDRFSAERTGGSVSTLTIQRTQQEDSAVYLCASSPHDRDTQYFGPGTRLTVL.

J is TRBJ2-3 and V is TRBV9, with 11 bases lining up with TRBD2. Germline trimming cut 2 bases from V and 5 bases from J; bases unmatched to any gene: 7. The CDR3 runs 16 residues. Germline-derived CDR1 and CDR2 are SGDLS and YYNGEE. CDR3 in amino acids: CASSVASGGLVDTQYF. The CDR3 bases are TGTGCCAGCAGCGTGGCTAGCGGGGGGTTGGTAGATACGCAGTATTTT.

This chain links TRBV7-9 with TRBJ1-2; D might be TRBD1 (5 bases). V lost 3 bases to trimming and J lost 5 bases, with 16 bases between them. CDR3 length: 15 residues. The V gene's germline CDR1 is SEHNR and CDR2 FQNEAQ (reference sequence). CDR3 in amino acids: CASSFVQGVGYGYTF. CDR3 in DNA: TGTGCCAGCAGCTTCGTTCAGGGTGTTGGATATGGCTACACCTTC.

CDR3 nucleotide sequence: TGTGCCTGGAGTGTACCCAGGAACACTGAAGCTTTCTTT. This sequence encodes CAWSVPRNTEAFF. The V gene is TRBV30, the J gene TRBJ1-1; D not resolved. Trimming removed 0 bases at V and 1 base at J, with 6 bases between. The CDR3 spans 13 residues. The germline V gene encodes CDR1 GTSNPN and CDR2 SVGIG (reference sequence).